This TCR beta chain was captured by sequencing in a study of shared clonotypes between healthy human individuals (dated by TCRdb to the early 2020s). Study-wide context: The cohort comprised a couple of women and a few men aged 18 to 49 years. Leukapheresis yielded between about 0.85 and 10 billion PBMCs per donor. Blood TCR repertoires of roughly 5 healthy adults were deeply sequenced to estimate repertoire size and the extent of clonotype sharing between individuals. To increase sequencing depth and limit assay-specific biases, TCR repertoire library preparation and sequencing were carried out by different laboratories using diverse techniques. The study at large found these results: The genetic and exposure-history diversity represented was limited by the small number of donors. Based on pairwise subsampling, the degree of clonotype sharing among donors was expected to be affected by sequencing depth. Only blood was sampled, and tissue TCR repertoires likely differ from those in blood.

Using the deep immunoSEQ assay, TCR CDR3 regions were amplified from genomic DNA by multiplex PCR. Extracted genomic DNA from each cell subset was distributed evenly across all wells of several immunoSEQ 96-well plates, and each plate was treated as a replicate. For unsorted PBMC, each replicate PCR was loaded with 250 to 300 ng genomic DNA, equivalent to approximately 33,000 T cell genomes. Unsorted PBMC genomic DNA was sequenced across ten immunoSEQ deep assay plates. The purified libraries were quantified using a Qubit 3.0 fluorometer, sized with a Bioanalyzer 2100, and then quantified again using the KAPA Library Quantification kit. Each immunoSEQ 96-well plate was sequenced on its own single-read 150-cycle Illumina NextSeq 550 flow cell. The study's processing was this. Because only junctional sequences without quality scores were contained in the immunoSEQ output, filtering matching that applied to full-length reads could not be performed. Sequences were annotated with PyIR, a Python wrapper for IgBLAST v1.9, and V/J genes and CDR3 were assigned using IMGT germline references. Any read was removed if the V/J assignment was weak (E-value above 1e-6), the CDR3 was missing, or the read contained stop codons, out-of-frame junctions, or ambiguous translated residues. V3J clonotypes were defined as sequences sharing an identical inferred V gene, J gene, and CDR3 amino acid sequence. Percentage overlap between repertoires was calculated by dividing the number of shared unique clonotypes by the size of the smaller repertoire. Repertoire richness was assessed with RTK rarefaction, the Chao1 estimator, and Recon v2.1 estimates of unobserved clonotypes. TCRdb carries this immuneACCESS record with in-frame sequences only. Its versions omit some clonotypes, under half of them owing to an unresolved V gene in the studies checked, with the rest unexplained. That table furnishes V, J and clone size, whereas the DNA furnished D and trimming. This sample holds approximately 500,000 clones; 81% were observed only once. The ten most abundant clones make up approximately 11% of the sample.

The donors were healthy, HIV-negative adults with no recently reported acute infections or vaccinations. Every donor was a Caucasian adult living in Nashville, Tennessee, USA. For unsorted samples, tens of millions of PBMCs were counted, and genomic DNA was extracted using the QIAamp DNA Blood Mini kit. After blood collection by leukapheresis, PBMCs were isolated using Ficoll-Histopaque density gradient centrifugation and then cryopreserved in the vapor phase of liquid nitrogen. Points on this clone: Its antigen is currently not known. The input lacks base qualities; no much larger clone sits a single base away.

The specimen was PBMCs. The clonotype comes from a woman aged 40 to 49 in good health. Some clones in this sample may be carry-over from other donors' samples.

The nucleotide sequence reads TGTGCCAGCAGTTTAGGGGGAGGAAACACAGATACGCAGTATTTT. It encodes CASSLGGGNTDTQYF. This receptor chain uses TRBV28 and TRBJ2-3, with TRBD2 tentatively as D gene (6 bases match). V is clipped by 2 bases and J by 2 bases, and the sequence between their germline boundaries is 11 bases long. The CDR3 starts with the cysteine, ends with the phenylalanine, and has 15 residues. Left in the record is the CDR3 DNA by itself, 45 bases read in frame from the first base. The germline V gene sets CDR1 to MDHEN and CDR2 to SYDVKM.